Below are 17 T cell receptor beta chains sequenced from a single sample in a study of blood T cell repertoires in COVID-19. Only in-frame clones appear in the TCRdb table, and some are missing; sequencing was by immunoSEQ multiplex PCR. The sample records under 300,000 clones, roughly 87% being singletons. Input material: peripheral blood. The receptors were sampled from a man aged 55 to 70 who had recovered from COVID-19.

The chain has TRBV9 and TRBJ2-2, with 9 bases identical to TRBD1. Per the germline V gene, CDR1 is SGDLS and CDR2 is YYNGEE. This CDR3 contains 16 residues. The V gene end was trimmed by 4 bases and the J gene end by 1 base; junction bases not matched to a gene: 5. CDR3 in amino acids: CASSSRQGENTGELFF. CDR3 DNA: TGTGCCAGCAGCTCCCGACAGGGGGAGAACACCGGGGAGCTGTTTTTT.

In this sample, this clone turned up once. The chain recombines TRBV5-5 with TRBJ2-1, with 10 bases fitting TRBD2. This CDR3 has 15 amino acids. Germline CDR1 reads SGHKS; CDR2 reads YYEKEE (reference sequence). Losses at the gene ends were 4 bases for V and 2 bases for J; bases not matched to a gene: 3. The CDR3 is CASSGGLATYNEQFF. CDR3 in DNA: TGTGCCAGCAGCGGGGGACTAGCGACCTACAATGAGCAGTTCTTC.

J is TRBJ1-2 and V is TRBV28; D gene unclear. V lost 7 bases to trimming and J lost 2 bases, with 5 bases between them. The CDR3 is 11 residues long. Germline CDR1 MDHEN, CDR2 SYDVKM. As DNA, the CDR3 is TGTGCCAGCACCGGGAACTATGGCTACACCTTC. Translation: CASTGNYGYTF.

The chain joins TRBV30 to TRBJ1-2; no clear D. This CDR3 is 11 amino acids long. V dropped 3 bases and J dropped 5 bases, with 7 bases sitting between them. CDR1 is GTSNPN and CDR2 is SVGIG in the germline V gene (reference sequence). The CDR3 loop is CAWSGYYGYTF. CDR3 DNA: TGTGCCTGGAGCGGTTATTATGGCTACACCTTC.

In its sample, this clone was seen once. The V call is TRBV3-1 (or the pseudogene TRBV3-2), the J call TRBJ1-2; 7 bases fit TRBD1. CDR1 and CDR2 from the germline V gene are LGHDT and YNNKEL (reference sequence). The CDR3 extends over 15 amino acids. Unmatched junction bases numbered 10, after V lost 2 bases and J lost 7 bases. The CDR3 loop reads CASSQYIGGAFGYTF. For the CDR3, the DNA is TGTGCCAGCAGCCAATATATAGGGGGCGCATTTGGCTACACCTTC.

The chain uses TRBV3-1 (or the pseudogene TRBV3-2) and TRBJ1-6; TRBD1 agrees at 8 bases. The trim removed 1 base at V and 8 bases at J, leaving 4 bases unmatched. Per germline, CDR1 LGHDT and CDR2 YNNKEL (reference sequence). The CDR3 sequence is 15 residues long. CDR3 in amino acids: CASSQADRGYSPLHF. The CDR3 DNA sequence: TGTGCCAGCAGCCAAGCAGACAGGGGATATTCACCCCTCCACTTT.

As regards this clone: This clone may be a read error of a much larger clone one base away. The genes are TRBV7-6 and TRBJ2-2, with D perhaps TRBD2 (6 bases). This CDR3 spans 15 amino acids. Deletions cut 4 bases from V and 1 base from J, with 10 bases between. Germline V gives CDR1 SGHVS, CDR2 FNYEAQ. In DNA form, the CDR3 reads TGTGCCAGCAGCTCCTGGGGGGAGAACACCGGGGAGCTGTTTTTT. As protein: CASSSWGENTGELFF.

V and J are TRBV21-1 and TRBJ1-2; no check of the table's D call, TRBD1, against the DNA was made. TRBV21-1 constitutes a pseudogene. This CDR3 spans 11 amino acids. For the CDR3, the DNA is TGTGCCAGCAGCTGGACACGGCGAAAAACCTTC. Translation: CASSWTRRKTF.

V usage is TRBV6-6 and J usage is TRBJ2-3; 13 bases map to TRBD2. This CDR3 has 20 residues. Unmatched junction bases numbered 24, after V lost 6 bases and J lost 9 bases. Germline V gives CDR1 MNHNY, CDR2 SVGAGI (reference sequence). The CDR3 DNA reads as TGTGCCAGCAGCCCCTATACCCGGACTAGCGGGGGACATGCTAGGAAAACGCAGTATTTT. It codes for CASSPYTRTSGGHARKTQYF.

This rearrangement joins TRBV19 to TRBJ2-7; unclear D gene. The CDR3 sequence is 14 residues long. V gave up 3 bases and J gave up 1 base, with 10 bases separating them. Germline assignment: CDR1 LNHDA and CDR2 SQIVND (reference sequence). CDR3 DNA sequence: TGTGCCAGTAGTATTTTTTCAGGATCCTACGAGCAGTACTTC. This codes for CASSIFSGSYEQYF.

V is TRBV3-1 (or the pseudogene TRBV3-2) and J is TRBJ1-6; 7 positions agree with TRBD1. Germline CDR1 LGHDT, CDR2 YNNKEL (reference sequence). The length of the CDR3 is 15 residues. Trimming cost V 4 bases and J 6 bases; bases outside gene matches: 6. CDR3 nucleotide sequence: TGTGCCAGCAGCCCCCGGGGGACAGCTAATTCACCCCTCCACTTT. It yields the protein CASSPRGTANSPLHF.

The gene calls are TRBV4-2 and TRBJ2-1, with D perhaps matching TRBD2 (7 bases). The CDR3 consists of 17 residues. The V gene lost 1 base and the J gene lost 3 bases, with 16 bases spanning the gap. Germline loops: CDR1 LGHNA, CDR2 YNFKEQ. This chain's CDR3 is CASSQVPGLGGYNEQFF. CDR3 DNA sequence: TGTGCCAGCAGCCAAGTACCCGGACTAGGGGGCTACAATGAGCAGTTCTTC.

The V call is TRBV24-1, the J call TRBJ2-3, with 8 nucleotides matching TRBD2. Germline lookup yields CDR1 KGHDR and CDR2 SFDVKD. Trimming removed 3 bases from V and 1 base from J; junction bases left unmatched: 8. The CDR3 length is 17 residues. The DNA for the CDR3 is TGTGCCACCAGTGATGACACCTCGCGGGGGGGCACAGATACGCAGTATTTT. Translating it yields CATSDDTSRGGTDTQYF.

This chain uses TRBV5-1 with TRBJ2-3, with D possibly TRBD2 on 5 matching bases. The CDR3 has 15 residues. V was pared by 0 bases and J by 6 bases, with 14 bases between. Germline V gene sequence: CDR1 SGHRS, CDR2 YFSETQ. The CDR3 sequence: CASSLDGRGVDTQYF. Here the CDR3 DNA reads TGCGCCAGCAGCTTGGATGGTCGGGGAGTCGATACGCAGTATTTT.

DNA of the CDR3: TGCGCCAGCAGCTTCGCGCCGAACACTGAAGCTTTCTTT. This codes for CASSFAPNTEAFF. The chain joins TRBV5-1 to TRBJ1-1; the D is unclear. V was cut by 2 bases and J by 1 base, with 6 bases left in between. The CDR3 is 13 amino acids. The germline gives CDR1 SGHRS, CDR2 YFSETQ.

The chain is built from TRBV3-1 (or the pseudogene TRBV3-2) and TRBJ2-2; D not resolved. Germline values: CDR1 LGHDT, CDR2 YNNKEL (reference sequence). V was pared by 1 base and J by 7 bases, with 7 bases between. The CDR3 runs 13 residues. In nucleotides, the CDR3 is TGTGCCAGCAGCCAAGGTCCTGTCGGGGAGCTGTTTTTT. Translation: CASSQGPVGELFF.

This CDR3 reads CASSLEFGRLQETQYF. The CDR3 DNA follows: TGTGCCAGCAGCTTGGAATTTGGCAGGTTACAAGAGACCCAGTACTTC. The rearrangement joins TRBV5-8 to TRBJ2-5; D remains ambiguous. Germline CDR1 SGHTS, CDR2 YDEGEE. CDR3 length: 16 amino acids. Trimming removed 0 bases at V and 2 bases at J, with 14 bases between.